This T cell receptor (beta chain) was identified in a study of blood T cells in healthy people across ages. Note on this clonotype: Its antigen remains unidentified.

Trimming cost V 5 bases and J 2 bases; bases outside gene matches: 8. CDR1 and CDR2 (germline): SEHNR, FQNEAQ (reference sequence). The CDR3 runs to 16 residues. Sample-barcoded 5' priming and a J-beta primer mix drove a second PCR of about 6 to 11 cycles. TCRdb ran MiXCR on the 5' RACE reads and lists one entry per CDR3 protein. Of about 1.4 million distinct CDR3 sequences in the sample, roughly 60% were seen once. General study results and limits: Calculation of diversity from one million T cells yielded estimates considered to be underestimates. The fall in TCR beta diversity per million T cells was roughly linear with age.

This chain uses TRBV7-9 with TRBJ2-3; 9 bases are a match to TRBD2. The TCR comes from a man between 18 and 35 years old in good health. The sequenced material came from blood. The CDR3 here is CASSTRTSETTDTQYF. CDR3 nucleotide sequence: TGTGCCAGCAGCACTCGGACTAGCGAGACCACAGATACGCAGTATTTT.